These 27 T cell receptor beta chains originate from one sample sequenced in a study of T cell responses to AZD1222 COVID-19 vaccine. Clones were sequenced by immunoSEQ multiplex PCR, and TCRdb holds only the in-frame ones, with some missing. The top ten hold about 3% of the sample, which has approximately 160,000 clones, roughly nine tenths seen once. Material: peripheral blood, obtained on day 0 of AZD1222 vaccination. These receptors originate from an adult in good health.

The V call is TRBV5-4, the J call TRBJ2-7; TRBD1 might be the D (5 bases). V was cut by 2 bases and J by 0 bases, with 21 bases left in between. Germline CDR1 is SGHNT and CDR2 is YYREEE (reference sequence). The CDR3 is 18 residues long. The CDR3 DNA reads as TGTGCCAGCAGCTTTAGGGCCAGGGCCACCTCAAGCTCCTACGAGCAGTACTTC. Amino acid sequence: CASSFRARATSSSYEQYF.

V usage is TRBV7-8 and J usage is TRBJ1-6, with D unclear. The CDR3 contains 14 residues. The V end lost 2 bases, the J end lost 4 bases, and 6 bases lay between the germline ends. From germline, CDR1 is SGHVS and CDR2 FQNEAQ. CDR3 sequence reads: CASSLSGYNSPLHF. The CDR3 DNA reads TGTGCCAGCAGCTTAAGCGGTTATAATTCACCCCTCCACTTT.

This clone has just one count. V is TRBV19 and J is TRBJ1-1; a possible D gene is TRBD1 (5 bases). The CDR3 is 12 amino acids. The V gene's germline CDR1 is LNHDA and CDR2 SQIVND (reference sequence). Trimming cost V 7 bases and J 4 bases, with 10 bases left between them. The CDR3 sequence is CASNQGATEAFF. CDR3 nucleotide sequence: TGTGCCAGTAATCAGGGTGCCACTGAAGCTTTCTTT.

The rearrangement links TRBV30 to TRBJ2-1; a possible D gene is TRBD2 (6 bases). Germline CDR1 reads GTSNPN; CDR2 reads SVGIG (reference sequence). V lost 3 bases, J lost 9 bases, and 12 bases lay in between. The CDR3 is made up of 12 amino acids. DNA of the CDR3: TGTGCCTGGAGGCTCGGGAGTGCTGAGCAGTTCTTC. Translating gives CAWRLGSAEQFF.

This rearrangement joins TRBV5-1 to TRBJ1-1; D unclear. CDR1 and CDR2 (germline): SGHRS, YFSETQ. This CDR3 comprises 11 residues. Trimming left V 0 bases short and J 7 bases short, with 4 bases between. DNA for the CDR3: TGCGCCAGCAGCTTGGGTGTTGAAGCTTTCTTT. Amino acids: CASSLGVEAFF.

The chain carries TRBV3-1 (or the pseudogene TRBV3-2) and TRBJ2-7; TRBD1 matches 9 bases. The germline V gene has CDR1 LGHDT and CDR2 YNNKEL (reference sequence). V was pared by 7 bases and J by 4 bases, with 8 bases of the junction left unmatched. The CDR3 runs to 14 residues. The CDR3 DNA is TGTGCCAGCACCCTACAGGGGGCAGATTACGAGCAGTACTTC. Protein product: CASTLQGADYEQYF.

The chain is built from TRBV30 and TRBJ2-1; no clear D. CDR3 length: 13 amino acids. Germline V gene lookup returns CDR1 GTSNPN and CDR2 SVGIG (reference sequence). V dropped 0 bases and J dropped 4 bases, with 7 bases sitting between them. The CDR3 region is CAWSVGIYNEQFF. The CDR3 coding sequence is TGTGCCTGGAGTGTGGGGATATACAATGAGCAGTTCTTC.

V is TRBV2 and J is TRBJ2-3; possibly TRBD2 for D (6 bases). The CDR3 is 15 residues long. Trimming removed 4 bases from V and 3 bases from J, with 14 bases in between. Germline values: CDR1 SNHLY, CDR2 FYNNEI. The CDR3 DNA is TGTGCCAGCAGTGTTCCTAGCGCAACAACAGATACGCAGTATTTT. Protein sequence: CASSVPSATTDTQYF.

J is TRBJ1-2 and V is TRBV6-1, with D perhaps matching TRBD1 (6 bases). CDR1 and CDR2 from the germline V gene are MNHNS and SASEGT. V was pared by 3 bases and J by 6 bases, with 17 bases between. The CDR3 extends over 15 amino acids. CDR3 region: CASSDRQAQGDGYTF. For the CDR3, the DNA is TGTGCCAGCAGTGACCGACAGGCCCAAGGGGATGGCTACACCTTC.

The rearrangement links TRBV5-1 to TRBJ2-7; the match to TRBD2 covers 9 bases. The CDR3 consists of 18 residues. Germline V gives CDR1 SGHRS, CDR2 YFSETQ. V lost 0 bases to trimming and J lost 4 bases; unmatched junction nucleotides: 14. The CDR3 DNA reads TGCGCCAGCAGCTTGGTGGCGGGAGGGCCGGCTGGGGCATACGAGCAGTACTTC. Its protein is CASSLVAGGPAGAYEQYF.

This clone came up once. The chain carries TRBV6-1 and TRBJ2-7; D is possibly TRBD1 (6 bases). V lost 0 bases and J lost 3, with 12 bases in between. Germline V lookup: CDR1 MNHNS, CDR2 SASEGT. The CDR3 length is 15 residues. The CDR3 nucleotides are TGTGCCAGCAGTGAAGCGCCTGGACAGATCTACGAGCAGTACTTC. This codes for CASSEAPGQIYEQYF.

The CDR3 loop is CASSYSGTGYEQYF. CDR3 nucleotide sequence: TGTGCCAGCAGTTACTCCGGGACAGGCTACGAGCAGTACTTC. This rearrangement joins TRBV6-5 to TRBJ2-7, with 8 bases aligning to TRBD1. CDR1 and CDR2 from the germline V gene are MNHEY and SVGAGI. The V segment lost 0 bases and the J segment 3 bases; nucleotides outside the gene matches: 1. The CDR3 length is 14 residues.

About this clone itself: The junction differs from germline at one of its ends, possibly a read error. CDR3 residues: CASSRSGALDF. Here the CDR3 DNA reads TGTGCCAGCAGTCGGTCGGGGGCATTGGACTTC. The chain combines TRBV28 with TRBJ2-5; either TRBD1 or TRBD2 may supply D (6 bases each). Germline assignment: CDR1 MDHEN and CDR2 SYDVKM. This CDR3 has 11 residues.

The chain has TRBV18 and TRBJ1-4; D not certain. The CDR3 runs to 15 residues. Trimming left V 5 bases short and J 4 bases short, with 14 bases between. In germline, CDR1 is KGHSH, CDR2 LQKENI. CDR3 in DNA: TGTGCCAGCTCATCGGACCGCTACTATAATGAAAAACTGTTTTTT. As protein: CASSSDRYYNEKLFF.

The rearrangement uses TRBV28 and TRBJ1-4, with D unclear. Germline assignment: CDR1 MDHEN and CDR2 SYDVKM. V dropped 5 bases and J dropped 4 bases, with 8 bases sitting between them. This CDR3 spans 13 amino acids. In nucleotides, the CDR3 is TGTGCCAGCAGTAAACAGCTTAATGAAAAACTGTTTTTT. As protein: CASSKQLNEKLFF.

The V gene is TRBV5-1, the J gene TRBJ2-7; D possibly corresponds to TRBD2 (5 bases). V lost 3 bases, J lost 0 bases, and 10 bases lay in between. There are 14 residues in the CDR3. Germline V gene data show CDR1 as SGHRS and CDR2 as YFSETQ. The DNA for the CDR3 is TGCGCCAGCAGCTCCACTAGTTCCTCCTACGAGCAGTACTTC. Its translation: CASSSTSSSYEQYF.

The chain links TRBV10-3 to TRBJ2-7; TRBD2 matches 9 bases. CDR1 is ENHRY, CDR2 SYGVKD, per germline. V lost 5 bases and J lost 1; bases outside the gene matches: 6. The CDR3 is made up of 15 amino acids. The CDR3 reads CAISPGLALSYEQYF. As DNA, the CDR3 is TGTGCCATCAGTCCGGGACTAGCCCTATCCTACGAGCAGTACTTC.

The rearrangement links TRBV19 to TRBJ2-5; either TRBD1 or TRBD2 may supply D (5 bases each). The CDR3 length is 15 residues. The germline V and J ends were trimmed by 4 bases and 0 bases, with 12 bases remaining between them. CDR1 is LNHDA, CDR2 SQIVND, per germline (reference sequence). The CDR3 DNA sequence: TGTGCCAGTAGTACCCCTAGGGGAGACCAAGAGACCCAGTACTTC. Encoded protein: CASSTPRGDQETQYF.

This clone was detected only a few times. The gene calls are TRBV4-1 and TRBJ2-1; 15 bases map to TRBD2. The CDR3 length is 20 residues. Germline V gene data show CDR1 as MGHRA and CDR2 as YSYEKL. Germline trimming cut 1 base from V and 0 bases from J; bases unmatched to any gene: 7. The CDR3 loop reads CASSQAGLAGGKNSYNEQFF. The DNA of the CDR3 is TGCGCCAGCAGCCAAGCTGGACTAGCGGGAGGGAAAAACTCCTACAATGAGCAGTTCTTC.

This chain joins TRBV25-1 and TRBJ1-1; 8 bases agree with TRBD1. Germline-derived CDR1 and CDR2 are MGHDK and SYGVNS. The junction had 3 bases not matched to a gene; V was cut back by 4 bases and J by 8 bases. There are 12 residues in the CDR3. In DNA form, the CDR3 reads TGTGCCAGCAGTGTCACAGGGGGGGAAGCTTTCTTT. It yields the protein CASSVTGGEAFF.

The V gene is TRBV11-2, the J gene TRBJ1-1; maybe TRBD1 (5 bases). The germline gives CDR1 SGHAT, CDR2 FQNNGV. The CDR3 is 14 amino acids. V gave up 7 bases and J gave up 0 bases, with 12 bases separating them. CDR3 in amino acids: CASTPTGLNTEAFF. CDR3 coding DNA: TGTGCCAGCACTCCTACGGGGCTGAACACTGAAGCTTTCTTT.

This clone has only one observation. The chain recombines TRBV5-5 with TRBJ2-5, with D possibly being TRBD2 (6 bases). Per germline, CDR1 SGHKS and CDR2 YYEKEE (reference sequence). The CDR3 runs 16 residues. The V end was cut by 0 bases, the J end by 5 bases, with 17 bases between. CDR3 loop: CASSLEGLQVVETQYF. Written as DNA, the CDR3 is TGTGCCAGCAGCTTGGAGGGACTTCAAGTAGTGGAGACCCAGTACTTC.

V usage is TRBV19 and J usage is TRBJ1-6; D not resolved. Germline V gene data show CDR1 as LNHDA and CDR2 as SQIVND (reference sequence). The CDR3 loop spans 13 amino acids. V gave up 3 bases and J gave up 7 bases, with 7 bases separating them. This chain's CDR3 is CASSIQANSPLHF. In DNA, the CDR3 is TGTGCCAGTAGTATCCAGGCCAATTCACCCCTCCACTTT.

The V gene is TRBV6-4, the J gene TRBJ2-2; TRBD2 agrees at 8 bases. Trimming at V came to 1 base and at J to 4 bases, leaving 8 bases not matched to a gene. CDR1 is MRHNA and CDR2 is SNTAGT in the germline V gene. This CDR3 region has 17 residues. This CDR3 reads CASSDYRSGSTTGELFF. The CDR3 DNA reads as TGTGCCAGCAGTGACTATCGAAGCGGGAGCACCACCGGGGAGCTGTTTTTT.

The gene calls are TRBV7-2 and TRBJ2-7; 9 bases are a match to TRBD1. With 3 bases clipped from V and 9 bases from J, the junction kept 15 bases outside the gene matches. This CDR3 has 16 residues. CDR1 is SGHTA, CDR2 FQGNSA, per germline. In DNA form, the CDR3 reads TGTGCCAGCAGCTTGGATCTCGGGACAGGGATGGTCGGGCAGTACTTC. Its translation is CASSLDLGTGMVGQYF.

The V call is TRBV5-1, the J call TRBJ2-5; no definite D call. The CDR3 totals 14 residues. Trimming removed 5 bases from V and 0 bases from J, with 11 bases in between. Germline CDR1 is SGHRS and CDR2 is YFSETQ. CDR3 in DNA: TGCGCCAGCAGTAAGGGTCTGTACCAAGAGACCCAGTACTTC. This sequence encodes CASSKGLYQETQYF. Combining the CDR3 with reference TRBV5-1 and TRBJ2-5 gives the whole variable domain KAGVTQTPRYLIKTRGQQVTLSCSPISGHRSVSWYQQTPGQGLQFLFEYFSETQRNKGNFPGRFSGRQFSNSRSEMNVSTLELGDSALYLCASSKGLYQETQYFGPGTRLLVL.

The chain carries TRBV28 and TRBJ1-2; 12 bases match TRBD1. J gave up 4 bases and V 8 bases, and 11 bases lay outside the gene matches. The CDR3 has 16 amino acids. Germline CDR1 is MDHEN and CDR2 is SYDVKM. The DNA for the CDR3 is TGTGCCAGCCGCCAAGCCGGGACAGGGGGCCGCTATGGCTACACCTTC. Translating gives CASRQAGTGGRYGYTF.